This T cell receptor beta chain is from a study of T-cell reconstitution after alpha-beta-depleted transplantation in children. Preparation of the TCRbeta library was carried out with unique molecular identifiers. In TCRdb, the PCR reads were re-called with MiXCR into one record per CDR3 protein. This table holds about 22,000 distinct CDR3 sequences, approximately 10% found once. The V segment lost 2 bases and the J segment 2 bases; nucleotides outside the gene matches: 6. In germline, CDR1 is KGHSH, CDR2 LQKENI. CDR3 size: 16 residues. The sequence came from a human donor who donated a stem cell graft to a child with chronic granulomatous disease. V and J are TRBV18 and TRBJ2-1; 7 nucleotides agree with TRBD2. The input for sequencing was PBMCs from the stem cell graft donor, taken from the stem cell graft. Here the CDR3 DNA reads TGTGCCAGCTCACCATCGGGGGGTACTCCCTACAATGAGCAGTTCTTC. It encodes CASSPSGGTPYNEQFF.